Listed below are T cell receptor beta chains from one sample, sequenced in a study of cytomegalovirus exposure and HLA in healthy donors. Assay: immunoSEQ multiplex PCR; the TCRdb copy retains only in-frame clones and omits some. This table holds roughly 180,000 clones, around four fifths found once. Sample: PBMCs. Source of these receptors: a man aged 30 to 39 in good health and CMV-seronegative. The CDR3 runs from the conserved cysteine through the conserved F or W. The D gene is left open where the match is weak. Where a row states a size, it is once, few, many or the class of an expanded clone; other rows omit it.

size | J | D | V | DNA | CDR3
. | TRBJ1-2 | TRBD1 | TRBV2 | TGTGCCAGCAGTGAATCCTCACAGGGGTGGAGGAATGGCTACACCTTC | CASSESSQGWRNGYTF
. | TRBJ2-2 | . | TRBV14 | TGTGCCAGCAGCCAAGTCGTCAGGCCCACCGGGGAGCTGTTTTTT | CASSQVVRPTGELFF
once | TRBJ1-2 | . | TRBV5-6 | TGTGCCAGCAGCCGCGACCGACAGATATCCAACTATGGCTACACCTTC | CASSRDRQISNYGYTF
. | TRBJ2-7 | TRBD1 | TRBV28 | TGTGCCAGCAGTAAACAGGGGGTCGGTAACTACGAGCAGTACTTC | CASSKQGVGNYEQYF
. | TRBJ1-2 | TRBD1 | TRBV5-1 | TGCGCCAGCAGCTTGGACCGGGACAGGGGGGATGGCTACACCTTC | CASSLDRDRGDGYTF
. | TRBJ2-1 | TRBD2 | TRBV7-3 | TGTGCCAGCAGCTCAAGACTAGCGGGGGGCCAACCGAGCTCCTACAATGAGCAGTTCTTC | CASSSRLAGGQPSSYNEQFF
. | TRBJ2-3 | . | TRBV19 | TGTGCCAGTAGGGACAGAGGCACAGATACGCAGTATTTT | CASRDRGTDTQYF
once | TRBJ1-3 | TRBD1 | TRBV5-1 | TGCGCCAGCAGCCTGACCGACAGGGCCGGAAACACCATATATTTT | CASSLTDRAGNTIYF
. | TRBJ2-3 | TRBD2 | TRBV4-2 | TGTGCCAGCAGCCGGGGGGGGGTCCTAGCCTCGAGGTCAGATACGCAGTATTTT | CASSRGGVLASRSDTQYF
. | TRBJ2-2 | TRBD1 | TRBV5-4 | TGTGCCAGTACAGGGGGTCCCGTGAACACCGGGGAGCTGTTTTTT | CASTGGPVNTGELFF
. | TRBJ1-6 | TRBD1 | TRBV28 | TGTGCCAGCAGTTTGGGGACAGGGTACTCCTATAATTCACCCCTCCACTTT | CASSLGTGYSYNSPLHF
. | TRBJ2-7 | TRBD2 | TRBV15 | TGTGCCACCAGCAGAGATGGTGCGGGACTAGCGGTTCCGAGCTCCTACGAGCAGTACTTC | CATSRDGAGLAVPSSYEQYF
once | TRBJ2-3 | . | TRBV2 | TGTGCCAGTAAGGCCCAACTAGCAGTAAGAGATACGCAGTATTTT | CASKAQLAVRDTQYF
few | TRBJ2-1 | . | TRBV7-9 | TGTGCCAGCAGGTGGACCGGGGATGAGCAGTTCTTC | CASRWTGDEQFF
. | TRBJ1-1 | . | TRBV5-6 | TGTGCCAGCAGCCGGGGGTACACTGAAGCTTTCTTT | CASSRGYTEAFF
. | TRBJ2-7 | TRBD1 | TRBV6-5 | TGTGCCAGCAGTCCGGGACAGCGAACCTACGAGCAGTACTTC | CASSPGQRTYEQYF
. | TRBJ2-7 | . | TRBV6-5 | TGTGCCAGCAGTTACTCAACGGCGGGAAGCTACGAGCAGTACTTC | CASSYSTAGSYEQYF
. | TRBJ2-3 | . | TRBV19 | TGTGCCAGTAGTATTAATTTTTCAGCAGATACGCAGTATTTT | CASSINFSADTQYF
. | TRBJ2-5 | TRBD1 | TRBV4-3 | TGCGCCAGCAGCCAAGGGACAGGTCAAGAGACCCAGTACTTC | CASSQGTGQETQYF
. | TRBJ1-4 | . | TRBV19 | TGTGCCAGTTCCCTTGGACAAGTTAATGAAAAACTGTTTTTT | CASSLGQVNEKLFF
. | TRBJ1-2 | . | TRBV6-5 | TGTGCCAGCAGTTACAAACGGGAGCCGAACTATGGCTACACCTTC | CASSYKREPNYGYTF
. | TRBJ2-7 | TRBD2 | TRBV6-1 | TGTGCCAGCAAGCGGGACTCCTACGAGCAGTACTTC | CASKRDSYEQYF
. | TRBJ2-4 | . | TRBV7-2 | TGTGCCAGCAGCTTAAAAATTCGGGGTGATCTAGCCAAAAACATTCAGTACTTC | CASSLKIRGDLAKNIQYF